One and the same sample provided the 20 T cell receptor beta chains below, sequenced in a study of blood T cell repertoires in COVID-19. Assay: immunoSEQ multiplex PCR; the TCRdb copy retains only in-frame clones and omits some. The sample holds under 250,000 clones, more than 65% seen once. The sample was peripheral blood. The receptor set was obtained from a middle-aged man with active or convalescent COVID-19.

This clone was observed a handful of times. The chain links TRBV18 to TRBJ2-3, with TRBD1 matching 10 bases. V gave up 3 bases and J gave up 0 bases; unmatched junction bases: 3. The CDR3 runs 16 residues. The germline CDR1 and CDR2 sequences are KGHSH and LQKENI. The DNA for the CDR3 is TGTGCCAGCTCACCGTTGGGACAGGGGAGCACAGATACGCAGTATTTT. Translated, it gives CASSPLGQGSTDTQYF.

This clone has a handful of counts. V and J are TRBV29-1 and TRBJ1-2, with a possible D match to TRBD1 (6 bases). V was pared by 6 bases and J by 8 bases, with 19 bases between. The CDR3 runs to 13 residues. The germline gives CDR1 SQVTM, CDR2 ANQGSEA. The CDR3 reads CSVPTTGGIGYTF. CDR3 coding DNA: TGCAGCGTCCCAACGACAGGCGGTATCGGCTACACCTTC.

The rearrangement joins TRBV18 to TRBJ1-6; 8 bases are shared with TRBD1. The CDR3 extends over 14 amino acids. Germline V CDR1 and CDR2: KGHSH, LQKENI. Losses at the gene ends were 6 bases for V and 10 bases for J; bases not matched to a gene: 8. The DNA of the CDR3 is TGTGCCAGCTCGGCGGACAGGGTTGAATCACCCCTCCACTTT. Translation gives CASSADRVESPLHF.

V gene TRBV10-3 combines with J gene TRBJ2-1; possibly TRBD2 for D (5 bases). V lost 3 bases to trimming and J lost 8 bases, with 11 bases between them. Per germline, CDR1 ENHRY and CDR2 SYGVKD. This CDR3 is 13 amino acids long. The CDR3 is CAISDGSRDEQFF. The CDR3 bases are TGTGCCATCAGTGACGGTTCGCGGGATGAGCAGTTCTTC.

The chain recombines TRBV6-5 with TRBJ2-7, with D tentatively TRBD1 (5 bases). This CDR3 region has 13 residues. CDR1 MNHEY and CDR2 SVGAGI come from the germline V gene. V shed 6 bases and J shed 5 bases, with 14 bases lying between them. In nucleotides, the CDR3 is TGTGCCAGCAGATGGCAGGGTGTAAACGAGCAGTACTTC. Its translation: CASRWQGVNEQYF.

V gene TRBV11-1 combines with J gene TRBJ2-7; a possible D gene is TRBD2 (5 bases). The CDR3 runs 14 residues. The ends were cut back, 6 bases at V and 6 bases at J, with 18 bases in the middle. The V gene's germline CDR1 is SGHAT and CDR2 FQDESV (reference sequence). CDR3 in amino acids: CASRLGSSVGEQYF. The CDR3 nucleotides read TGTGCCAGCAGACTAGGATCTTCAGTAGGCGAGCAGTACTTC.

The rearrangement links TRBV7-9 to TRBJ2-3; D gene unclear. The CDR3 extends over 12 amino acids. CDR1 is SEHNR and CDR2 is FQNEAQ in the germline V gene (reference sequence). V was cut by 4 bases and J by 9 bases, with 11 bases left in between. Written as DNA, the CDR3 is TGTGCCAGCAGCTCACCAGGTGGGACGCAGTATTTT. The encoded protein is CASSSPGGTQYF.

V gene TRBV5-1 combines with J gene TRBJ1-1, with D tentatively TRBD1 (6 bases). The V gene lost 4 bases and the J gene lost 6 bases, with 16 bases spanning the gap. Looked up from germline, CDR1 is SGHRS and CDR2 is YFSETQ. The CDR3 is made up of 14 amino acids. Here the CDR3 DNA reads TGCGCCAGCAGCCTGCAGACAGGCGGACCTGAAGCTTTCTTT. It translates to CASSLQTGGPEAFF.

CDR3 sequence reads: CASSFDRDSGNTIYF. The CDR3 coding sequence is TGTGCCAGCAGTTTCGACAGGGACTCTGGAAACACCATATATTTT. V and J are TRBV6-5 and TRBJ1-3; 7 nucleotides match TRBD1. Per the germline V gene, CDR1 is MNHEY and CDR2 is SVGAGI. Trimming took 4 bases from V and 0 from J; bases not matched to a gene: 3. The CDR3 loop spans 15 amino acids.

The chain couples TRBV7-9 to TRBJ2-5; the match to TRBD2 covers 14 bases. The CDR3 is made up of 17 amino acids. Germline CDR1 and CDR2: SEHNR and FQNEAQ (reference sequence). Germline trimming cut 4 bases from V and 4 bases from J; bases unmatched to any gene: 8. This CDR3 is CASSSTGLAGGGETQYF. The CDR3 DNA reads as TGTGCCAGCAGCTCGACCGGACTAGCGGGGGGAGGAGAGACCCAGTACTTC.

The gene calls are TRBV7-3 and TRBJ1-5, with a tentative D call TRBD1 (6 bases). Trimming removed 1 base from V and 5 bases from J, with 6 bases in between. This CDR3 contains 13 residues. From germline, CDR1 is SGHTA and CDR2 FQGTGA. The CDR3 nucleotides read TGTGCCAGCAGCTTAAAGGGGGATCAGCCCCAGCATTTT. This sequence encodes CASSLKGDQPQHF.

The chain carries TRBV30 and TRBJ1-4, with 7 bases that match TRBD1. The germline V gene has CDR1 GTSNPN and CDR2 SVGIG (reference sequence). The V gene end was trimmed by 1 base and the J gene end by 3 bases; junction bases not matched to a gene: 5. The CDR3 covers 15 residues. This CDR3 is CAWSGNRGANEKLFF. DNA for the CDR3: TGTGCCTGGAGTGGGAACAGGGGAGCTAATGAAAAACTGTTTTTT.

This chain joins TRBV28 and TRBJ2-7; D call uncertain. CDR3 size: 14 residues. V gave up 5 bases and J gave up 1 base, with 12 bases separating them. Germline loops: CDR1 MDHEN, CDR2 SYDVKM. The CDR3 loop reads CASSPPQFSYEQYF. The DNA of the CDR3 is TGTGCCAGCAGTCCCCCACAGTTTTCCTACGAGCAGTACTTC. Full variable domain (rest looked up from reference TRBV28 and TRBJ2-7): DVKVTQSSRYLVKRTGEKVFLECVQDMDHENMFWYRQDPGLGLRLIYFSYDVKMKEKGDIPEGYSVSREKKERFSLILESASTNQTSMYLCASSPPQFSYEQYFGPGTRLTVT.

The chain joins TRBV6-2 or TRBV6-3 to TRBJ2-1, with D possibly TRBD2 on 5 matching bases. CDR1 and CDR2 from the germline V gene are MNHEY and SVGEGT. V lost 3 bases, J lost 3 bases, and 9 bases lay in between. CDR3 length: 14 residues. The CDR3 DNA reads as TGTGCCAGCAGTTATCGAGCGGACTACAATGAGCAGTTCTTC. Its protein product is CASSYRADYNEQFF.

The rearrangement joins TRBV7-2 to TRBJ1-6, with no clear D. Germline lookup yields CDR1 SGHTA and CDR2 FQGNSA. The V gene lost 1 base and the J gene lost 9 bases, with 7 bases spanning the gap. The CDR3 extends over 13 amino acids. The CDR3 region is CASSLVVASPLHF. The CDR3 DNA is TGTGCCAGCAGCTTAGTTGTGGCTTCACCCCTCCACTTT.

V is TRBV7-8 and J is TRBJ2-3; no definite D call. CDR1 and CDR2 (germline): SGHVS, FQNEAQ. The V end was cut by 5 bases, the J end by 5 bases, with 17 bases between. There are 15 residues in the CDR3. The CDR3 coding sequence is TGTGCCAGCAGCCCGAACCCCATCGGGTTAGATACGCAGTATTTT. This sequence encodes CASSPNPIGLDTQYF.

J is TRBJ1-1 and V is TRBV6-5; the D gene is possibly TRBD1 (6 bases). The CDR3 totals 13 residues. V lost 8 bases and J 8 bases, leaving 18 bases between the germline ends. CDR1 is MNHEY and CDR2 is SVGAGI in the germline V gene. The CDR3 region has the DNA TGTGCCAGCTACCATCAGGGGCGCCAGGAAGCTTTCTTT. It specifies CASYHQGRQEAFF.

A remark on this clone: Other DNA sequences of this sample code for an identical CDR3. The gene calls are TRBV7-8 and TRBJ1-2; possible D gene TRBD1, 5 bases. Trimming took off 5 bases at V and 4 bases at J, with 11 bases between the two ends. The CDR3 sequence is 13 residues long. Germline CDR1 is SGHVS and CDR2 is FQNEAQ. The CDR3 sequence: CASSPPGLYGYTF. The CDR3, as DNA: TGTGCCAGCAGCCCACCAGGGCTCTATGGCTACACCTTC.

V is TRBV9 and J is TRBJ1-1, with D possibly TRBD1 on 6 matching bases. CDR1 and CDR2 from the germline V gene are SGDLS and YYNGEE. Trimming cost V 3 bases and J 3 bases, with 9 bases left between them. This CDR3 is 13 amino acids long. The CDR3 loop reads CASSEGGDTEAFF. In DNA, the CDR3 is TGTGCCAGCAGCGAAGGGGGAGACACTGAAGCTTTCTTT.

This clone was detected many times. This chain links TRBV28 with TRBJ2-7; 11 bases agree with TRBD1. CDR3 length: 15 residues. The V segment lost 5 bases and the J segment 2 bases; nucleotides outside the gene matches: 5. The germline V gene has CDR1 MDHEN and CDR2 SYDVKM. The CDR3 nucleotides are TGTGCCAGCAGTCCCTCGGGACAGGGGGCCTACGAGCAGTACTTC. As protein: CASSPSGQGAYEQYF.